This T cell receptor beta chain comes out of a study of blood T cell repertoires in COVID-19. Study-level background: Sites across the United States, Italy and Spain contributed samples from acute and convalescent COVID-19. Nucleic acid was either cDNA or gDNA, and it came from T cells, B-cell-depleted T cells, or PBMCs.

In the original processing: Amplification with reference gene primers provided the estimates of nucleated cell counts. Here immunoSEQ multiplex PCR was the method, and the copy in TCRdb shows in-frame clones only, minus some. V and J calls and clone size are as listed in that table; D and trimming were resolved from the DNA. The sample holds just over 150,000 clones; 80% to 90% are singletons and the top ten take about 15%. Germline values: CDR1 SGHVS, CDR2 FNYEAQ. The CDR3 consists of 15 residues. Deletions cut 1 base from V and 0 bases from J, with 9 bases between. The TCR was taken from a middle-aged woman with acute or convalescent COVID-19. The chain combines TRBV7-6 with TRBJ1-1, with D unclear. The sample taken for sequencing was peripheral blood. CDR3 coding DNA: TGTGCCAGCAGCTTAGGTGTCACTGTGAACACTGAAGCTTTCTTT. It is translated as CASSLGVTVNTEAFF.